This passage covers 23 T cell receptor beta chains from one sample sequenced in a study of Ad26.COV2.S vaccination and SARS-CoV-2 variants (dated by TCRdb to the early 2020s). The treatment or condition label, as the study defines it: around 19 received Ad26.COV2.S at low or high dose, single or two shots; about 5 received placebo; per-sample allocation not given. Repertoires of vaccine and placebo recipients were sequenced from samples taken on day 63 after the first injection. Library construction relied on the immunoSEQ multiplex PCR assay. TCRdb took this table from immuneACCESS and kept in-frame rearrangements with V and J called. Such tables lack part of the clones; where checked against another copy, unresolved V genes explain under half of the gap, and the rest is unexplained. The sample records about 350,000 clones, 85% to 90% of which are singletons. The ten largest clones add up to roughly 5% of the sample.

Sequences were derived from peripheral blood, sampled in a trial of Ad26.COV2.S vaccine versus placebo. These receptors all come from a person between 18 and 59 years old who received the Ad26.COV2.S COVID-19 vaccine or a placebo.

The J gene is TRBJ1-5, the V gene TRBV2; D is unresolved. CDR1 and CDR2 (germline): SNHLY, FYNNEI. Trimming pared 3 bases from V and 0 bases from J, leaving 6 bases between. This CDR3 comprises 14 residues. The CDR3 spells CASSEINSNQPQHF. The CDR3 DNA follows: TGTGCCAGCAGTGAGATTAATAGCAATCAGCCCCAGCATTTT.

This clone was seen more than once but under ten times. The chain recombines TRBV29-1 with TRBJ1-4, with 7 bases aligning to TRBD1. V lost 2 bases, J lost 7 bases, and 4 bases stayed unmatched. CDR3 length equals 13 residues. CDR1 is SQVTM, CDR2 ANQGSEA, per germline. In DNA form, the CDR3 reads TGCAGCGTTGAATTTACAGGGGCTGAAAAACTGTTTTTT. This codes for CSVEFTGAEKLFF.

This chain links TRBV18 with TRBJ2-2; a possible D gene is TRBD2 (5 bases). V gave up 4 bases and J gave up 4 bases, with 10 bases separating them. Looked up from germline, CDR1 is KGHSH and CDR2 is LQKENI. The CDR3 consists of 14 residues. The DNA for the CDR3 is TGTGCCAGCTCACGCCGGGAATTCACCGGGGAGCTGTTTTTT. Encoded protein: CASSRREFTGELFF.

The chain is built from TRBV27 and TRBJ2-3; tentatively, D is TRBD1 (6 bases). V was trimmed by 5 bases and J by 2 bases, leaving 14 bases between them. The germline gives CDR1 MNHEY, CDR2 SMNVEV (reference sequence). There are 15 residues in the CDR3. As DNA, the CDR3 is TGTGCCAGCAGTCGATATGGGACAACCACAGATACGCAGTATTTT. Translation gives CASSRYGTTTDTQYF.

V usage is TRBV28 and J usage is TRBJ1-4; perhaps TRBD1 as D (5 bases). The CDR3 is made up of 16 amino acids. From germline, CDR1 is MDHEN and CDR2 SYDVKM. V gave up 10 bases and J gave up 0 bases, with 18 bases separating them. CDR3 region: CATHGTGHTTNEKLFF. DNA for the CDR3: TGTGCCACCCACGGCACAGGACACACAACTAATGAAAAACTGTTTTTT. The variable domain in full, with the rest retrieved from reference TRBV28 and TRBJ1-4, is DVKVTQSSRYLVKRTGEKVFLECVQDMDHENMFWYRQDPGLGLRLIYFSYDVKMKEKGDIPEGYSVSREKKERFSLILESASTNQTSMYLCATHGTGHTTNEKLFFGSGTQLSVL.

This clone was picked up a small number of times. The chain carries TRBV4-1 and TRBJ1-6; 7 bases agree with TRBD1. V lost 4 bases to trimming and J lost 5 bases; unmatched junction nucleotides: 2. From germline, CDR1 is MGHRA and CDR2 YSYEKL. The CDR3 covers 14 residues. The CDR3 DNA follows: TGCGCCAGCAGCCTGGGACAGAATAATTCACCCCTCCACTTT. Translated, it gives CASSLGQNNSPLHF.

The J gene is TRBJ2-3, the V gene TRBV3-1 (or the pseudogene TRBV3-2); 13 bases match TRBD2. In germline, CDR1 is LGHDT, CDR2 YNNKEL (reference sequence). After removal of 5 bases from V and 3 bases from J, the junction contained 5 bases not matched to a gene. The CDR3 is 16 residues long. Here the CDR3 DNA reads TGTGCCAGCAGCGAAACTAGCGGGGGGGCTACAGATACGCAGTATTTT. Amino acid sequence: CASSETSGGATDTQYF.

The J gene is TRBJ1-1, the V gene TRBV3-1 (or the pseudogene TRBV3-2); the D gene is possibly TRBD1 (5 bases). The germline V gene has CDR1 LGHDT and CDR2 YNNKEL (reference sequence). V was shortened by 5 bases and J by 0 bases, with 7 bases between the two germline ends. The CDR3 spans 13 residues. CDR3 bases: TGTGCCAGCAGCGGGGGGTTGAACACTGAAGCTTTCTTT. Its protein product is CASSGGLNTEAFF.

This rearrangement joins TRBV6-2 or TRBV6-3 to TRBJ1-2; D is uncertain. Per germline, CDR1 MNHEY and CDR2 SVGEGT. This CDR3 is built from 14 residues. Trimming took 0 bases from V and 2 from J, leaving 7 bases between them. The chain's CDR3 is CASSYSNPNYGYTF. The DNA for the CDR3 is TGTGCCAGCAGTTACTCGAATCCGAACTATGGCTACACCTTC.

The chain couples TRBV11-2 to TRBJ2-5, with TRBD2 identical over 10 bases. J gave up 7 bases and V 7 bases, and 9 bases lay outside the gene matches. CDR1 SGHAT and CDR2 FQNNGV come from the germline V gene. This CDR3 is 14 amino acids long. The CDR3 loop is CASTPTSSGGTQYF. DNA of the CDR3: TGTGCCAGCACCCCAACCTCTAGCGGGGGGACCCAGTACTTC.

This chain links TRBV15 with TRBJ2-3; D is ambiguous. Trimming removed 0 bases from V and 0 bases from J, with 1 base in between. CDR3 length equals 13 residues. Per the germline V gene, CDR1 is LNHNV and CDR2 is YYDKDF (reference sequence). Written as DNA, the CDR3 is TGTGCCACCAGCAGAGACAGCACAGATACGCAGTATTTT. Protein sequence: CATSRDSTDTQYF.

The V call is TRBV10-3, the J call TRBJ2-4; 9 nucleotides match TRBD1. The germline gives CDR1 ENHRY, CDR2 SYGVKD. The CDR3 consists of 15 residues. Trimming at V came to 6 bases and at J to 0 bases, leaving 3 bases not matched to a gene. CDR3 sequence (DNA): TGTGCCATCAGCCCGGGACAGGGAGCCAAAAACATTCAGTACTTC. Amino acids: CAISPGQGAKNIQYF.

The chain combines TRBV5-6 with TRBJ1-2; 7 nucleotides align to TRBD1. The germline V gene encodes CDR1 SGHDT and CDR2 YYEEEE. This CDR3 is built from 16 residues. The ends lost 0 bases at V and 5 bases at J; junction bases unmatched: 10. The CDR3 nucleotides are TGTGCCAGCAGCTTGGCGGGACAGAGGATTGATTATGGCTACACCTTC. This encodes CASSLAGQRIDYGYTF.

The chain recombines TRBV7-8 with TRBJ2-7, with 9 nucleotides matching TRBD1. In germline, CDR1 is SGHVS, CDR2 FQNEAQ. The CDR3 runs to 16 residues. The ends lost 1 base at V and 1 base at J; junction bases unmatched: 5. CDR3 protein: CASSLDETGGSYEQYF. The CDR3, as DNA: TGTGCCAGCAGCTTAGATGAGACAGGGGGATCCTACGAGCAGTACTTC.

The chain links TRBV29-1 to TRBJ1-1; D is possibly TRBD1 (6 bases). Germline CDR1 SQVTM, CDR2 ANQGSEA. The CDR3 has 11 residues. This CDR3 is CSVIVGGGAFF. The CDR3 DNA sequence: TGCAGTGTTATAGTTGGGGGGGGCGCTTTCTTT.

This clone was recorded only once. This sequence joins TRBV13 and TRBJ1-3; D ambiguous. Germline V gene sequence: CDR1 PRHDT, CDR2 FYEKMQ (reference sequence). The CDR3 consists of 15 residues. The V and J ends lost 3 bases and 2 bases respectively, with 11 bases between them. CDR3 sequence: CASSFGFFAGNTIYF. CDR3 coding DNA: TGTGCCAGCAGCTTCGGGTTTTTCGCTGGAAACACCATATATTTT. The complete variable domain, with remaining parts taken from reference TRBV13 and TRBJ1-3, reads AAGVIQSPRHLIKEKRETATLKCYPIPRHDTVYWYQQGPGQDPQFLISFYEKMQSDKGSIPDRFSAQQFSDYHSELNMSSLELGDSALYFCASSFGFFAGNTIYFGEGSWLTVV.

The J gene is TRBJ1-1, the V gene TRBV7-2; D unresolved. The germline V gene encodes CDR1 SGHTA and CDR2 FQGNSA. The length of the CDR3 is 14 residues. V shed 0 bases and J shed 5 bases, with 10 bases lying between them. CDR3 coding DNA: TGTGCCAGCAGCTTAGCGCTGGGGTATACTGAAGCTTTCTTT. This codes for CASSLALGYTEAFF.

V gene TRBV5-1 combines with J gene TRBJ2-1, with D unclear. CDR1 is SGHRS, CDR2 YFSETQ, per germline. There are 16 residues in the CDR3. The V end lost 0 bases, the J end lost 0 bases, and 10 bases lay between the germline ends. The CDR3 loop is CASSLEVAASYNEQFF. The CDR3 DNA reads TGCGCCAGCAGCTTGGAGGTCGCGGCCTCCTACAATGAGCAGTTCTTC. Together with reference TRBV5-1 and TRBJ2-1, the CDR3 gives the full variable domain: KAGVTQTPRYLIKTRGQQVTLSCSPISGHRSVSWYQQTPGQGLQFLFEYFSETQRNKGNFPGRFSGRQFSNSRSEMNVSTLELGDSALYLCASSLEVAASYNEQFFGPGTRLTVL.

Written as DNA, the CDR3 is TGCGCCAGCAGTCATGGGGCAGAAGGGTATGGCTACACCTTC. Translation gives CASSHGAEGYGYTF. This rearrangement joins TRBV23-1 to TRBJ1-2, with D maybe TRBD1 (5 bases). TRBV23-1 belongs to the ORF category, with a function that is uncertain. V was shortened by 3 bases and J by 5 bases, with 13 bases between the two germline ends. The length of the CDR3 is 14 residues.

The V call is TRBV7-2, the J call TRBJ2-2; D gene unclear. Germline lookup yields CDR1 SGHTA and CDR2 FQGNSA. The CDR3 is made up of 14 amino acids. V was cut by 2 bases and J by 6 bases, with 10 bases left in between. This CDR3 reads CASSLKTPSGELFF. DNA of the CDR3: TGTGCCAGCAGCTTAAAGACGCCCTCCGGGGAGCTGTTTTTT. The complete variable domain, with remaining parts taken from reference TRBV7-2 and TRBJ2-2, reads GAGVSQSPSNKVTEKGKDVELRCDPISGHTALYWYRQSLGQGLEFLIYFQGNSAPDKSGLPSDRFSAERTGGSVSTLTIQRTQQEDSAVYLCASSLKTPSGELFFGEGSRLTVL.

V gene TRBV28 combines with J gene TRBJ1-5; TRBD1 might be the D (5 bases). V was cut by 10 bases and J by 5 bases, with 9 bases left in between. The CDR3 length is 11 residues. From germline, CDR1 is MDHEN and CDR2 SYDVKM. The DNA of the CDR3 is TGTGCCATCCGGGGGGATCAGCCCCAGCATTTT. Translating it yields CAIRGDQPQHF. The full variable domain, in which reference TRBV28 and TRBJ1-5 provide the parts outside the CDR3, is DVKVTQSSRYLVKRTGEKVFLECVQDMDHENMFWYRQDPGLGLRLIYFSYDVKMKEKGDIPEGYSVSREKKERFSLILESASTNQTSMYLCAIRGDQPQHFGDGTRLSIL.

The gene calls are TRBV28 and TRBJ1-5, with D perhaps TRBD1 (6 bases). With the DNA end fitting TRBJ2-3 better, the J assignment may be wrong. CDR3 length: 12 amino acids. From germline, CDR1 is MDHEN and CDR2 SYDVKM. CDR3 region: CASSSTDSPQYF. CDR3 sequence (DNA): TGTGCCAGCAGTTCGACGGACAGCCCTCAGTATTTT.

This clone has more than one count but fewer than ten. V gene TRBV3-1 (or the pseudogene TRBV3-2) combines with J gene TRBJ2-7, with unresolved D. The V and J ends lost 1 base and 0 bases respectively, with 10 bases between them. The germline gives CDR1 LGHDT, CDR2 YNNKEL (reference sequence). The length of the CDR3 is 15 residues. CDR3 region: CASSQAPPSSYEQYF. CDR3 coding DNA: TGTGCCAGCAGCCAAGCCCCCCCGAGCTCCTACGAGCAGTACTTC.